This TCR beta chain was sequenced for a study of T cell responses to AZD1222 COVID-19 vaccine. Notes on the study in general: When two AZD1222 doses had been given, Spike-specific TCR breadth and depth rose. Mostly white British, mostly female donors; authors suggested clonal diversity may be underestimated. CD4 TCRs linked to vaccination spanned spike, dominating at 160-218 and 743-854.

With respect to this clone: Its antigen is unknown.

The germline gives CDR1 SGHRS, CDR2 YFSETQ. The CDR3 is 15 amino acids. Trimming removed 2 bases from V and 6 bases from J, with 17 bases in between. Assay used: immunoSEQ multiplex PCR; TCRdb lists only in-frame clones, some missing. Its clone listing holds under 150,000 clones. Specimen: peripheral blood. The receptor comes from an adult in good health. The V and J genes are TRBV5-1 and TRBJ1-2; no clear D gene. This chain's CDR3 is CASSLLLRDKDGYTF. CDR3 sequence (DNA): TGCGCCAGCAGCTTACTCCTCAGAGACAAGGATGGCTACACCTTC.